The present entry profiles one T cell receptor beta chain with its context. Since a much larger clone is just one base distant, this may be a read error. This specimen belongs to a study of tumor-infiltrating lymphocytes in oesophageal squamous cell carcinoma. TCRdb reprocessed the PCR reads with MiXCR, giving one entry per CDR3 protein. Here the sample spans fewer than 20,000 distinct CDR3 sequences, approximately 40% being singletons. The specimen was normal esophageal tissue next to the tumor. This receptor was obtained from a male donor with esophageal squamous cell carcinoma.

The CDR3 here is CASRLEHVGTYNEQYF. DNA for the CDR3: TGTGCCAGCCGCTTGGAACACGTAGGGACCTACAATGAGCAGTACTTC. V and J are TRBV6-4 and TRBJ2-7; either TRBD1 or TRBD2 may supply D (5 bases each). The CDR3 is 16 residues long. Germline V lookup: CDR1 MRHNA, CDR2 SNTAGT. V lost 8 bases and J 7 bases, leaving 27 bases between the germline ends.